One sample yielded the 18 T cell receptor beta chains listed below, sequenced in a study of blood T cell repertoires in COVID-19. The table came from immunoSEQ multiplex PCR; TCRdb's copy has only in-frame clones and leaves some out. The sample has roughly 100,000 clones, around 81% seen once. Material: peripheral blood. The receptors here all came from a man older than 75 with COVID-19, enrolled during active disease.

The chain couples TRBV4-2 to TRBJ2-7, with D possibly TRBD1 on 6 matching bases. The CDR3 contains 15 residues. V was shortened by 5 bases and J by 1 base, with 15 bases between the two germline ends. Germline loops: CDR1 LGHNA, CDR2 YNFKEQ. This CDR3 reads CASSIRGEGSYEQYF. The CDR3 nucleotides are TGTGCCAGCAGCATCAGGGGCGAGGGGTCCTACGAGCAGTACTTC.

The chain joins TRBV6-2 or TRBV6-3 to TRBJ2-7, with 7 bases lining up with TRBD1. With 2 bases clipped from V and 3 bases from J, the junction kept 10 bases outside the gene matches. This CDR3 is built from 16 residues. CDR1 is MNHEY and CDR2 is SVGEGT in the germline V gene. CDR3 sequence: CASSYPKTGTNYEQYF. CDR3 coding DNA: TGTGCCAGCAGTTACCCAAAGACAGGGACGAACTACGAGCAGTACTTC.

This clone has ten or more counts. The chain combines TRBV18 with TRBJ1-5, with D tentatively TRBD1 (6 bases). Germline assignment: CDR1 KGHSH and CDR2 LQKENI. The CDR3 sequence is 14 residues long. Trimming removed 3 bases from V and 7 bases from J, with 13 bases in between. CDR3 region: CASSPLQGKQPQHF. DNA of the CDR3: TGTGCCAGCTCACCCCTACAGGGAAAGCAGCCCCAGCATTTT.

This clone was found a few times. The gene calls are TRBV6-2 or TRBV6-3 and TRBJ1-2; D possibly corresponds to TRBD1 (6 bases). Trimming removed 2 bases from V and 3 bases from J, with 16 bases in between. Germline loops: CDR1 MNHEY, CDR2 SVGEGT. This CDR3 has 16 amino acids. The CDR3 protein is CASSYGQGRTDYGYTF. The CDR3 nucleotides read TGTGCCAGCAGTTACGGTCAGGGGCGGACGGACTATGGCTACACCTTC.

The chain links TRBV14 to TRBJ2-3; D remains unclear. The CDR3 has 16 amino acids. Trimming pared 1 base from V and 0 bases from J, leaving 11 bases between. Germline loops: CDR1 SGHDN, CDR2 FVKESK. The CDR3 DNA reads TGTGCCAGCAGCCAAGGGTGGCGGAGAAGCACAGATACGCAGTATTTT. This codes for CASSQGWRRSTDTQYF.

The chain couples TRBV9 to TRBJ2-3; no definite D call. The ends were cut back, 1 base at V and 4 bases at J, with 13 bases in the middle. CDR1 and CDR2 (germline): SGDLS, YYNGEE. This CDR3 is 15 amino acids long. This CDR3 is CASSVQTGVSDTQYF. CDR3 in DNA: TGTGCCAGCAGCGTACAAACGGGTGTATCAGATACGCAGTATTTT.

The rearrangement links TRBV28 to TRBJ1-5; possible D gene TRBD1, 6 bases. CDR1 and CDR2 (germline): MDHEN, SYDVKM. Trimming left V 3 bases short and J 2 bases short, with 17 bases between. This CDR3 comprises 17 residues. The DNA of the CDR3 is TGTGCCAGCAGTTTCCAAAAGGGGGGGTTGCGCAATCAGCCCCAGCATTTT. Its protein is CASSFQKGGLRNQPQHF.

The chain couples TRBV5-1 to TRBJ2-2; D perhaps matches TRBD1 (6 bases). Germline-derived CDR1 and CDR2 are SGHRS and YFSETQ. V shed 4 bases and J shed 1 base, with 14 bases lying between them. This CDR3 spans 16 amino acids. The CDR3 loop reads CASSARPGQNTGELFF. The CDR3 DNA is TGCGCCAGCAGCGCAAGACCGGGACAGAACACCGGGGAGCTGTTTTTT.

This clone was detected once. V is TRBV7-2 and J is TRBJ1-6; weak D call: TRBD1 (5 bases). There are 16 residues in the CDR3. Germline CDR1 and CDR2: SGHTA and FQGNSA. V lost 5 bases to trimming and J lost 4 bases, with 15 bases between them. The CDR3 protein is CASSPRGGSYNSPLHF. The CDR3 bases are TGTGCCAGCAGCCCACGCGGGGGAAGTTATAATTCACCCCTCCACTTT.

This clone came up a few times. V usage is TRBV7-6 and J usage is TRBJ1-1; TRBD1 is a possible D gene (5 bases). This CDR3 contains 13 residues. CDR1 SGHVS and CDR2 FNYEAQ come from the germline V gene. V dropped 4 bases and J dropped 4 bases, with 10 bases sitting between them. CDR3 in DNA: TGTGCCAGCAGCTCGGACCAGGGCACTGAAGCTTTCTTT. Encoded protein: CASSSDQGTEAFF.

The chain carries TRBV9 and TRBJ1-4, with 8 bases matching TRBD1. Per the germline V gene, CDR1 is SGDLS and CDR2 is YYNGEE. The junction had 12 bases not matched to a gene; V was cut back by 0 bases and J by 8 bases. The CDR3 sequence is 17 residues long. The CDR3 sequence is CASSVGMGTGIGEKLFF. The CDR3 nucleotides are TGTGCCAGCAGCGTAGGGATGGGGACAGGCATCGGGGAAAAACTGTTTTTT.

This clone was seen more than once but under ten times. Relative to the germline gene, one junction end is altered; a read error may explain this. The chain couples TRBV10-2 to TRBJ2-7, with 14 bases aligning to TRBD2. Germline V gives CDR1 WSHSY, CDR2 SAAADI. This CDR3 contains 14 residues. The CDR3 sequence is CATGLAGELRSKDF. Here the CDR3 DNA reads TGCGCCACGGGACTAGCGGGAGAACTAAGGTCGAAAGACTTC.

This chain joins TRBV20-1 and TRBJ1-2, with 7 bases lining up with TRBD1. This CDR3 contains 14 residues. The V segment lost 3 bases and the J segment 6 bases; nucleotides outside the gene matches: 10. Looked up from germline, CDR1 is DFQATT and CDR2 is SNEGSKA (reference sequence). CDR3 in amino acids: CSASSTTGDDGYTF. Written as DNA, the CDR3 is TGCAGTGCTAGTTCCACCACAGGGGACGATGGCTACACCTTC.

The V and J genes are TRBV5-1 and TRBJ1-4, with TRBD1 matching 8 bases. The CDR3 is 17 amino acids. V gave up 0 bases and J gave up 0 bases; unmatched junction bases: 4. In germline, CDR1 is SGHRS, CDR2 YFSETQ. In DNA form, the CDR3 reads TGCGCCAGCAGCTTGGCGACAGGGGACGCAACTAATGAAAAACTGTTTTTT. Translated: CASSLATGDATNEKLFF.

About this clone itself: Other DNA variants within this sample encode the same CDR3. The chain combines TRBV6-2 or TRBV6-3 with TRBJ1-1; tentatively, D is TRBD1 (6 bases). The CDR3 runs 11 residues. From germline, CDR1 is MNHEY and CDR2 SVGEGT. Trimming removed 5 bases at V and 5 bases at J, with 6 bases between. The CDR3: CASSRGTEAFF. CDR3 sequence (DNA): TGTGCCAGCAGTAGGGGGACTGAAGCTTTCTTT.

This chain links TRBV19 with TRBJ2-2, with TRBD1 matching over 11 bases. Looked up from germline, CDR1 is LNHDA and CDR2 is SQIVND (reference sequence). J gave up 4 bases and V 7 bases, and 5 bases lay outside the gene matches. CDR3 size: 15 residues. Written as DNA, the CDR3 is TGTGCCAGTAATACCGGGACAGGGGGCACCGGGGAGCTGTTTTTT. Translating gives CASNTGTGGTGELFF.

The V and J genes are TRBV10-3 and TRBJ2-7; TRBD1 agrees at 10 bases. The CDR3 has 16 residues. Unmatched junction bases numbered 16, after V lost 7 bases and J lost 7 bases. Germline CDR1 reads ENHRY; CDR2 reads SYGVKD. CDR3 loop: CAIKSEGDRGLYEQYF. CDR3 nucleotide sequence: TGTGCCATCAAATCAGAGGGGGACAGGGGTTTGTATGAGCAGTACTTC.

This chain links TRBV7-3 with TRBJ2-2; D is perhaps TRBD2 (5 bases). Germline assignment: CDR1 SGHTA and CDR2 FQGTGA. Trimming took 1 base from V and 0 from J, leaving 9 bases between them. The CDR3 totals 16 residues. CDR3 residues: CASSLIGGPNTGELFF. The CDR3 nucleotides read TGTGCCAGCAGCTTAATAGGCGGGCCGAACACCGGGGAGCTGTTTTTT.